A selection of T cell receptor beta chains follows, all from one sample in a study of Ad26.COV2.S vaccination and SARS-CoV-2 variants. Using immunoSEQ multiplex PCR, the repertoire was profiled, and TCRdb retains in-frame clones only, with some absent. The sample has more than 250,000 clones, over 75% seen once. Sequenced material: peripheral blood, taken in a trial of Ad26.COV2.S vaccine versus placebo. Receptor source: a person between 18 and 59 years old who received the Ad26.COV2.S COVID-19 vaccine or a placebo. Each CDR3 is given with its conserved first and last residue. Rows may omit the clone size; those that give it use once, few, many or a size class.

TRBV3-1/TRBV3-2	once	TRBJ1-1	CASSQGALLLNTEAFF
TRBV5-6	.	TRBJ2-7	CASSLGGPSSYEQYF
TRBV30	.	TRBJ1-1	CAWSASGNTEAFF
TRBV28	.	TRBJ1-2	CASSSRGLYGYTF
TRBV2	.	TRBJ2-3	CASTLRTGGTDTQYF
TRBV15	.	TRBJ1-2	CATSRVGTGNGYTF
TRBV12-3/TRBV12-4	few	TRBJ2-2	CASSYGAGELFF
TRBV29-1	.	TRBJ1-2	CSVVGDRPMSYGYTF
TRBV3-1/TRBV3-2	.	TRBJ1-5	CASSQGLGRGGQPQHF
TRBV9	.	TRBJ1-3	CASSGLIGNTIYF
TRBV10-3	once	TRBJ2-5	CAISLGTTGAETQYF
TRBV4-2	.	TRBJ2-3	CASSQAGRGLTDTQYF
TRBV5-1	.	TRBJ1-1	CASSSGQGWNTEAFF
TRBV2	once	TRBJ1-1	CASRKGVNTEAFF
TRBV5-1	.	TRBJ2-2	CASRSSSSSYTGELFF
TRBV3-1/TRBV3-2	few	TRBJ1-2	CASSQDQREANYGYTF
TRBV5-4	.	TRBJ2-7	CASSWGGVYEQYF
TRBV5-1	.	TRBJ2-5	CASTSGRARETQYF
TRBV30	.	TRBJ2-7	CAWSVRSYEQYF
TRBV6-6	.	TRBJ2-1	CASSTDRDNHNEQFF
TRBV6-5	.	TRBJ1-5	CASRLAGGQPQHF
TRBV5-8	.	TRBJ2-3	CASRQQGADTQYF
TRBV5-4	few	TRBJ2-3	CASSFGGASGTTDTQYF
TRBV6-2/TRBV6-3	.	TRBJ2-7	CASSYDTAYEQYF
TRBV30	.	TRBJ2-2	CAWSPNTGELFF
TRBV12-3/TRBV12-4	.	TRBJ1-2	CASSSRHGYTF
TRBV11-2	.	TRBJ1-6	CASSLGWNSPLHF
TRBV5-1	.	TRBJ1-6	CASSLAGVRSAYNSPLHF
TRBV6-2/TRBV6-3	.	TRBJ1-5	CASSYTGSNQPQHF
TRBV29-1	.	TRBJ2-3	CSVAVALTTDTQYF
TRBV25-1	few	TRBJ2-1	CASGLGGQGKNEQFF
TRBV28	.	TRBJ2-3	CASSRGLVTDTQYF
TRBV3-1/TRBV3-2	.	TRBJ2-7	CASSQRAGGPGEQYF
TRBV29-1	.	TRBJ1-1	CSVDSRVNTEAFF
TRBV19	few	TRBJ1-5	CASSIGTGTRLSNQPQHF
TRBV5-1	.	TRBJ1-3	CASSTLSASSGNTIYF
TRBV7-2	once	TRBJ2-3	CASNLQGSTDTQYF
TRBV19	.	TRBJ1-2	CASNRDNYGYTF
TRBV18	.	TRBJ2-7	CASSPLANEQYF
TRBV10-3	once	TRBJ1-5	CAISESGDGQPQHF
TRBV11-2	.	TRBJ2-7	CASSLDRTYEQYF
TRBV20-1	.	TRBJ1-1	CSAPGQGEAFF
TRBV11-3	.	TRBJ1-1	CASSLMGGTEAFF
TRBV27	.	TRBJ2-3	CASSLWSTDTQYF
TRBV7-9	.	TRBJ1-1	CASSFQGSTEAFF
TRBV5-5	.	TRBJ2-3	CASSADGSTDTQYF
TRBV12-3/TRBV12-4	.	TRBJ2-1	CASSLNSYNEQFF
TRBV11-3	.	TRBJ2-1	CASRGRGAEQFF
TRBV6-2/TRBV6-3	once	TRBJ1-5	CASSWRAGSNQPQHF
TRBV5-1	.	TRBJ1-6	CASSMVLDTSSSYNSPLHF
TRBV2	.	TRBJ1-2	CASSEGGDGYTF
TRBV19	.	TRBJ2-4	CASSAGQARGRVAKNIQYF
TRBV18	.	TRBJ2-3	CASLSGGPDTQYF
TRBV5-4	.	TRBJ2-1	CASRPGQGGNEQFF
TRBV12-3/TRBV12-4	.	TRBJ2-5	CASSFGVGETQYF
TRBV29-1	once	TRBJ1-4	CSVDSNEKLFF
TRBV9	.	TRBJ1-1	CASSPRQGTDTEAFF
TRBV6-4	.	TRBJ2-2	CASRAGGPVKTGELFF
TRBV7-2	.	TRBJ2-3	CASSPGTSGAQDTQYF